This T cell receptor beta chain was observed in a study of response to subunit inactivated influenza vaccine. There are a few counts of this clonotype. Its antigen remains unidentified. TCRdb itself ran the RT-PCR reads through MiXCR, one entry per CDR3 protein. This sample yields roughly 650,000 distinct CDR3 sequences, of which about 15% are seen a single time; roughly 11% belongs to the top ten. General study results and limits: Authors suggested each seasonal influenza vaccination recruits few new T cells.

CDR3 length: 16 amino acids. Trimming at V came to 2 bases and at J to 7 bases, leaving 9 bases not matched to a gene. CDR1 and CDR2 from the germline V gene are MNHEY and SVGAGI. V gene TRBV6-5 combines with J gene TRBJ2-1; 9 bases are shared with TRBD1. Source: PBMCs from blood, taken 12 days after vaccination. The source of this sequence is a man aged 50-60 years who received an inactivated influenza vaccine. Here the CDR3 DNA reads TGTGCCAGCAGTTACCCCCTAGGACAGGGGATGAATGAGCAGTTCTTC. Translation gives CASSYPLGQGMNEQFF.